This T cell receptor (beta chain) was recovered during a study of graft-versus-host responses after intestinal transplantation. Study findings and constraints: GvH clones surfaced in recipient marrow, some emerging earlier in ileum or blood.

Clones were read by immunoSEQ multiplex PCR, and TCRdb kept only the in-frame ones, dropping some. The table lists approximately 1,900 clones, roughly 90% of them singletons. Germline CDR1 MNHEY, CDR2 SVGAGI. Trimming shortened V by 0 bases and J by 5 bases, and 13 bases separated the two germline ends. CDR3 length equals 15 residues. About this clone: Its matching antigen is unknown.

The starting material, graft tissue, was processed to release intraepithelial and lamina propria lymphocytes. The rearrangement links TRBV6-5 to TRBJ2-5; maybe TRBD1 (5 bases). This TCR came from a human patient who received an intestinal transplant, so some T cells may come from the graft donor. The source was ileum tissue, collected approximately 380 days after intestinal transplantation. The CDR3 nucleotides are TGTGCCAGCAGTTACTCAGGCAGGGATGGCGAGACCCAGTACTTC. It yields the protein CASSYSGRDGETQYF.